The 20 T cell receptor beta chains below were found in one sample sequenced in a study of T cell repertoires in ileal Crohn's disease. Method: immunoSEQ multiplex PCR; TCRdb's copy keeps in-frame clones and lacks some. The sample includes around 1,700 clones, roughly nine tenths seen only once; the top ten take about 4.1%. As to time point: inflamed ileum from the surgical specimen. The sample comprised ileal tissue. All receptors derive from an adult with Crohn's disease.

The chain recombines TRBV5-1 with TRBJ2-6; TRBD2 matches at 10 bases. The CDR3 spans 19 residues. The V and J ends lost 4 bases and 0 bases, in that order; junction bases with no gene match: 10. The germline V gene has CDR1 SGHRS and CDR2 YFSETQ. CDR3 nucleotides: TGCGCCAGCAGCCCAAGGACTAGCGGTTCCAGCTCTGGGGCCAACGTCCTGACTTTC. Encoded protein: CASSPRTSGSSSGANVLTF.

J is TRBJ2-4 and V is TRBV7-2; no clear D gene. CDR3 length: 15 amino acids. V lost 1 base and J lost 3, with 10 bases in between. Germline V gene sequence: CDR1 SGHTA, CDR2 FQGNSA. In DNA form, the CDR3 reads TGTGCCAGCAGCTTAGGTGGCGGTGGCAAAAACATTCAGTACTTC. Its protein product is CASSLGGGGKNIQYF.

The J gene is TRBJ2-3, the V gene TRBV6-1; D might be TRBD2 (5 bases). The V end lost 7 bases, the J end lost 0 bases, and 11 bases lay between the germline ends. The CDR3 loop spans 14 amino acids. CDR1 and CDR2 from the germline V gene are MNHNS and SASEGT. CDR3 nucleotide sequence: TGTGCCAGCAAATTTGGCGGGAGCACAGATACGCAGTATTTT. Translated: CASKFGGSTDTQYF.

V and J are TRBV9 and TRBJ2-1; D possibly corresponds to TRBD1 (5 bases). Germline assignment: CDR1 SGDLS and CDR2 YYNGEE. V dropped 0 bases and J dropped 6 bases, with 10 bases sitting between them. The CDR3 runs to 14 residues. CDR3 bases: TGTGCCAGCAGCGTAGCGGCGCAGGGCAATGAGCAGTTCTTC. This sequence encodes CASSVAAQGNEQFF.

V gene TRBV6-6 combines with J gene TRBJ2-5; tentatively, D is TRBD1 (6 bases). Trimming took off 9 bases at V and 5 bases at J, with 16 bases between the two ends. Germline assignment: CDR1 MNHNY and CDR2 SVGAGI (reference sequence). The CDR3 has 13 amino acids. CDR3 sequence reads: CASRRTVYETQYF. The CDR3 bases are TGTGCCAGTCGAAGGACAGTTTATGAGACCCAGTACTTC.

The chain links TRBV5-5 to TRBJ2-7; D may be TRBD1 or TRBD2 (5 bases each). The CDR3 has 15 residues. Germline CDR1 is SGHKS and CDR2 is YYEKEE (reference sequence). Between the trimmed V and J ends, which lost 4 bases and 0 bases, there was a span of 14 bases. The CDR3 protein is CASSLGTAPSYEQYF. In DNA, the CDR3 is TGTGCCAGCAGCCTCGGGACGGCCCCCTCCTACGAGCAGTACTTC.

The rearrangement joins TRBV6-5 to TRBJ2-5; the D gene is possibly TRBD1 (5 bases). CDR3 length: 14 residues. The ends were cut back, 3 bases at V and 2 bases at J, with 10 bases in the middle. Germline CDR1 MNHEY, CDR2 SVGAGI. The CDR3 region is CASSYTQVQETQYF. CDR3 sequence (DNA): TGTGCCAGCAGTTATACACAGGTTCAAGAGACCCAGTACTTC.

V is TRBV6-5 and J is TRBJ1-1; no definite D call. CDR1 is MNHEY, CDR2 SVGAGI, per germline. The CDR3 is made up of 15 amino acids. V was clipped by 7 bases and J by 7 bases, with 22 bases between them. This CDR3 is CASTNQRQFAGEAFF. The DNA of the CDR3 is TGTGCCAGCACTAACCAAAGGCAGTTTGCGGGTGAAGCTTTCTTT.

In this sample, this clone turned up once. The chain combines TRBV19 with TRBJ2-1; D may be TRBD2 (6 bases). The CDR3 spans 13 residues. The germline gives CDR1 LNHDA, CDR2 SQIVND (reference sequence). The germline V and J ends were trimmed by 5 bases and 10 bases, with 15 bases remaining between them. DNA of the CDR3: TGTGCCAGTAGTCCTCTAGCGATAGGGGAGCAGTTCTTC. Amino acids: CASSPLAIGEQFF. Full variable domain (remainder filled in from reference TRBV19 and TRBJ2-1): DGGITQSPKYLFRKEGQNVTLSCEQNLNHDAMYWYRQDPGQGLRLIYYSQIVNDFQKGDIAEGYSVSREKKESFPLTVTSAQKNPTAFYLCASSPLAIGEQFFGPGTRLTVL.

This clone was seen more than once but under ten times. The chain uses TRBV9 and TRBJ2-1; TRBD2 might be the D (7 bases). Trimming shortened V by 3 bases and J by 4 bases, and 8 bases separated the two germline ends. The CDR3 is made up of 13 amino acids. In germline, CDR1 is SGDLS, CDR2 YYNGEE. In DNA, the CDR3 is TGTGCCAGCAGCGAGGGGGGGTACAATGAGCAGTTCTTC. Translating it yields CASSEGGYNEQFF.

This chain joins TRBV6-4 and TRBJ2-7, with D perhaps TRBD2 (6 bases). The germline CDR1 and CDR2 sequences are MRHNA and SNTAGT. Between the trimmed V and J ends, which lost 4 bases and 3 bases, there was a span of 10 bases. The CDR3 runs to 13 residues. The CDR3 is CASSVGLYYEQYF. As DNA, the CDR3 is TGTGCCAGCAGTGTGGGACTTTACTACGAGCAGTACTTC.

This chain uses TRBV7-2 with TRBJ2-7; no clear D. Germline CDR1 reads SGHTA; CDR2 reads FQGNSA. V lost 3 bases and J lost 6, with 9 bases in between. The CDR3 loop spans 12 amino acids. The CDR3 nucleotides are TGTGCCAGCAGCTTTCTGGGCGGCGAGCAGTACTTC. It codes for CASSFLGGEQYF. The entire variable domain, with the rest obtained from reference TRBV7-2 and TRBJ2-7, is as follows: GAGVSQSPSNKVTEKGKDVELRCDPISGHTALYWYRQSLGQGLEFLIYFQGNSAPDKSGLPSDRFSAERTGGSVSTLTIQRTQQEDSAVYLCASSFLGGEQYFGPGTRLTVT.

In DNA, the CDR3 is TGTGCCAGCAGCGTAGGGGCAACAGGGACAGATACGCAGTATTTT. It is translated as CASSVGATGTDTQYF. The chain is built from TRBV9 and TRBJ2-3, with TRBD1 as a possible D gene (6 bases). CDR1 and CDR2 from the germline V gene are SGDLS and YYNGEE. The CDR3 loop spans 15 amino acids. Trimming stripped 0 bases from V and 3 bases from J, with 11 bases between.

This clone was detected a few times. CDR3 in amino acids: CASSLNAAAAQEKLFF. In DNA, the CDR3 is TGTGCCAGCAGCCTTAATGCGGCAGCGGCCCAAGAAAAACTGTTTTTT. The gene calls are TRBV4-2 and TRBJ1-4; D gene unclear. With 4 bases removed from V and 8 bases from J, the gap between germline ends came to 20 bases. Germline V gene sequence: CDR1 LGHNA, CDR2 YNFKEQ. The CDR3 totals 16 residues.

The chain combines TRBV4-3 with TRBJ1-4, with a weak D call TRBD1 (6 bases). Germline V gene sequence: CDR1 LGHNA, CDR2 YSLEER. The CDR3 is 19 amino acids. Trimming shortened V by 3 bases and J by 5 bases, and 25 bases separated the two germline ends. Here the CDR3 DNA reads TGCGCCAGCAGCCAGACGGGAGTGGGGGCGCGGATTACGAATGAAAAACTGTTTTTT. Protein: CASSQTGVGARITNEKLFF.

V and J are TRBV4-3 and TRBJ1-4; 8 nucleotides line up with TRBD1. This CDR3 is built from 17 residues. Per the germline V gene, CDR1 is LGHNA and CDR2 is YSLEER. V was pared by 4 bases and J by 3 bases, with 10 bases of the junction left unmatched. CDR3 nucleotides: TGCGCCAGCAGCCGGGGACAGGCTCAACTCGCTAATGAAAAACTGTTTTTT. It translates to CASSRGQAQLANEKLFF.

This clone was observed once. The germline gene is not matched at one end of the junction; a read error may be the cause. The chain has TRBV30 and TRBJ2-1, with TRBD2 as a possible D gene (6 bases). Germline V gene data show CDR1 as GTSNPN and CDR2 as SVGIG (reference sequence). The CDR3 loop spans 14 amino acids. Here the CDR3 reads CAWSVGGSSNEQFF. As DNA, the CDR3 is TGTGCCTGGAGTGTGGGAGGCTCCTCCAATGAGCAGTTCTTC.

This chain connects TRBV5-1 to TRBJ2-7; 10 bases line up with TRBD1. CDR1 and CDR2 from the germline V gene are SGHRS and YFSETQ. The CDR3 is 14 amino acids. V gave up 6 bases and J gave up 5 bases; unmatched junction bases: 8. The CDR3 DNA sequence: TGCGCCAGCACCCGGGACAGGGGTAGCCACGAGCAGTACTTC. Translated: CASTRDRGSHEQYF.

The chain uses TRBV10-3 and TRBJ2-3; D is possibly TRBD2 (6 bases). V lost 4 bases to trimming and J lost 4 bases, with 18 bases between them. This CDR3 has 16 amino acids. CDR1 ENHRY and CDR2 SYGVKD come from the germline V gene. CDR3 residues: CAISGSGGGDSDTQYF. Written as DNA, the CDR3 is TGTGCCATCAGTGGGAGCGGCGGAGGGGATTCAGATACGCAGTATTTT.

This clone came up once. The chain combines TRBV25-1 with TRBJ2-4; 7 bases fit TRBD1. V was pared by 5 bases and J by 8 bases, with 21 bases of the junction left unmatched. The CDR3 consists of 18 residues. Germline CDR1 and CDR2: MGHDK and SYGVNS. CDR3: CASSNRFIDRVYAHIQYF. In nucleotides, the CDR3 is TGTGCCAGCAGTAATCGATTCATCGACAGGGTATACGCGCACATTCAGTACTTC.